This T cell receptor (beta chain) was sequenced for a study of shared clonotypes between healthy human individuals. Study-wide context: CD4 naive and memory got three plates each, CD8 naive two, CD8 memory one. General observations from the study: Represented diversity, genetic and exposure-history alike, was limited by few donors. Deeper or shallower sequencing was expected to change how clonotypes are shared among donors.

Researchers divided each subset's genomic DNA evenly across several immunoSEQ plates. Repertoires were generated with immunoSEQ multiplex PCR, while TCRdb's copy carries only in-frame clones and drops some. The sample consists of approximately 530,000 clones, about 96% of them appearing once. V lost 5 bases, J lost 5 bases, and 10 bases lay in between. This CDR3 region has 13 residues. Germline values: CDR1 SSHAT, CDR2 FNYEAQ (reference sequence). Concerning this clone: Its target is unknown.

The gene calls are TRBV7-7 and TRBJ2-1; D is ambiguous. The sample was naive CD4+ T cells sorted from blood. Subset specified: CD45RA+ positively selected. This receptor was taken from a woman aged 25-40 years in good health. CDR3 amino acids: CASSSGDDNEQFF. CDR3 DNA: TGTGCCAGCAGCAGTGGGGATGACAATGAGCAGTTCTTC.